A single T cell receptor (beta chain) is shown here with its context. In each sample, at least 6.5 million PBMCs were isolated. A sample-barcoded 5' primer and a J-beta primer mix were used in a second PCR of roughly 7 to 12 cycles. TCRdb re-analysed the 5' RACE reads in MiXCR, keeping a single row per CDR3 protein. The repertoire includes under 800,000 distinct CDR3 sequences, 20% to 25% of them detected once, and roughly 3.4% sits in the top ten. The record originates from a study of blood T cells in healthy people across ages. CDR1 is SGHVS and CDR2 is FQNEAQ in the germline V gene. V lost 6 bases and J lost 4, with 13 bases in between. The CDR3 is 14 residues long.

The sequence was collected from a man between 65 and 85 years old in good health. The sequencing input was blood. The chain recombines TRBV7-8 with TRBJ2-1, with D tentatively TRBD2 (5 bases). CDR3 coding DNA: TGTGCCAGCAGATTGGACTTAATATACAATGAGCAGTTCTTC. Residues: CASRLDLIYNEQFF.